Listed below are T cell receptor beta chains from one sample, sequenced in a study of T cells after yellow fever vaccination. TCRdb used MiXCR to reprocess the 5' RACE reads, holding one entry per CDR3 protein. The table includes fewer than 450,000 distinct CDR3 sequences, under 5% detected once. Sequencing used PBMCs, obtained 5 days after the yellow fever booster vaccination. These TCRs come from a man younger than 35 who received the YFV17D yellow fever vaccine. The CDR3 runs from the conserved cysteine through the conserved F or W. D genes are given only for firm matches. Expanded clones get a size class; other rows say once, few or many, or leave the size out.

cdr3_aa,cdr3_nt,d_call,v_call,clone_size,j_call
CASRARGPTGELFF,TGTGCCAGCAGGGCCCGGGGGCCCACCGGGGAGCTGTTTTTT,NA,TRBV6-2/TRBV6-3,many,TRBJ2-2
CSARAPPVTQYF,TGCAGTGCTAGAGCGCCGCCAGTGACGCAGTATTTT,NA,TRBV20-1,few,TRBJ2-3
CASSVEGRLSTDTQYF,TGTGCCAGCAGCGTAGAGGGCAGGCTTAGCACAGATACGCAGTATTTT,NA,TRBV9,few,TRBJ2-3
CASSPRPSTGELFF,TGTGCCAGCAGCCCTCGTCCCTCGACCGGGGAGCTGTTTTTT,NA,TRBV11-2,many,TRBJ2-2
CASSPPPYRGTLHF,TGTGCCAGCAGTCCGCCCCCCTATCGGGGCACCCTCCACTTT,NA,TRBV27,few,TRBJ1-6
CASSQSFIDNTEAFF,TGCGCCAGCAGCCAAAGTTTCATTGATAACACTGAAGCTTTCTTT,NA,TRBV4-1,NA,TRBJ1-1
CASSLGQNSPLHF,TGTGCCAGCAGCTTAGGACAGAATTCACCCCTCCACTTT,NA,TRBV7-3,NA,TRBJ1-6
CASSQPGQSPRYGYTF,TGCGCCAGCAGCCAACCCGGACAGTCCCCACGTTATGGCTACACCTTC,NA,TRBV4-1,few,TRBJ1-2
CASSLAGGGITDTQYF,TGCGCCAGCAGCTTGGCCGGTGGGGGGATCACAGATACGCAGTATTTT,NA,TRBV5-1,many,TRBJ2-3
CSVEGGALTSTDTQYF,TGCAGCGTGGAAGGAGGTGCCCTAACTAGCACAGATACGCAGTATTTT,NA,TRBV29-1,many,TRBJ2-3
CASSHLQAGYGYTF,TGTGCCAGCAGCCATTTACAGGCTGGCTATGGCTACACCTTC,NA,TRBV3-1,NA,TRBJ1-2
CASSTGQVNEKLFF,TGTGCCAGCAGCACCGGACAGGTCAATGAAAAACTGTTTTTT,TRBD1,TRBV5-6,few,TRBJ1-4
CASSLGAYPSTDTQYF,TGTGCCAGCAGCCTGGGGGCCTACCCTAGCACAGATACGCAGTATTTT,NA,TRBV7-8,few,TRBJ2-3
CASSLARPNTGELFF,TGCGCCAGCAGCTTGGCTCGGCCGAACACCGGGGAGCTGTTTTTT,NA,TRBV5-1,few,TRBJ2-2
CASSQPQVRRGTGELFF,TGCGCCAGCAGCCAACCCCAGGTTCGCAGAGGTACCGGGGAGCTGTTTTTT,NA,TRBV4-1,few,TRBJ2-2
CASSQLRHLFF,TGCGCCAGCAGCCAATTGAGGCACCTATTCTTC,NA,TRBV4-1,NA,TRBJ2-1
CSARDGQSGGDSTDTQYF,TGCAGTGCTAGAGATGGCCAGTCAGGCGGGGATAGCACAGATACGCAGTATTTT,NA,TRBV20-1,NA,TRBJ2-3
CASGGQEPIRETQYF,TGTGCCAGCGGGGGACAGGAACCCATTCGGGAGACCCAGTACTTC,TRBD1,TRBV28,many,TRBJ2-5
CASSLSWGGGQETQYF,TGTGCCAGCAGTTTATCCTGGGGGGGGGGGCAAGAGACCCAGTACTTC,TRBD2,TRBV12-3/TRBV12-4,NA,TRBJ2-5
CASSLTTGWYGTDTQYF,TGTGCCAGCAGCTTAACCACGGGTTGGTACGGCACAGATACGCAGTATTTT,NA,TRBV7-2,few,TRBJ2-3
CASRESTGELFF,TGCGCCAGCAGGGAAAGCACCGGGGAGCTGTTTTTT,NA,TRBV5-1,NA,TRBJ2-2
CATTPGTNTGELFF,TGTGCCACCACTCCAGGCACGAACACCGGGGAGCTGTTTTTT,NA,TRBV24-1,few,TRBJ2-2
CASLAAGGSTDTQYF,TGCGCCAGCCTCGCGGCGGGGGGAAGCACAGATACGCAGTATTTT,TRBD2,TRBV4-3,NA,TRBJ2-3
CASGSNRLYSNQPQHF,TGTGCTAGTGGTTCTAACCGTCTTTATAGCAATCAGCCCCAGCATTTT,NA,TRBV12-5,NA,TRBJ1-5
CASSQANDQPQHF,TGTGCCAGCAGCCAAGCCAATGATCAGCCCCAGCATTTT,NA,TRBV3-1,NA,TRBJ1-5
CATSRDGGLEDTQYF,TGTGCCACCAGCAGAGACGGGGGTCTGGAAGATACGCAGTATTTT,NA,TRBV15,many,TRBJ2-3
CASSLWRGAEKLFF,TGTGCCAGCAGCTTATGGCGGGGAGCGGAAAAACTGTTTTTT,NA,TRBV13,few,TRBJ1-4
CASSLAAMDFGESPGGYTF,TGTGCCAGCAGCTTAGCCGCTATGGATTTCGGGGAAAGTCCTGGAGGCTACACCTTC,NA,TRBV7-6,few,TRBJ1-2
CASSLRGGYGYTF,TGTGCCAGCAGTCTGAGGGGAGGCTATGGCTACACCTTC,NA,TRBV28,many,TRBJ1-2
CASSQERANVLTF,TGTGCCAGCTCCCAAGAAAGGGCCAACGTCCTGACTTTC,NA,TRBV19,NA,TRBJ2-6
CASSYDPFGQGITDTQYF,TGTGCCAGCAGTTACGATCCATTCGGACAGGGAATAACAGATACGCAGTATTTT,TRBD1,TRBV6-5,NA,TRBJ2-3
CASSTRTGSGVYGYTF,TGCGCCAGCAGCACAAGGACGGGCTCTGGAGTCTATGGCTACACCTTC,NA,TRBV5-1,many,TRBJ1-2
CASSYETATHEQYF,TGTGCCAGCAGCTACGAGACCGCTACGCACGAGCAGTACTTC,NA,TRBV4-2,few,TRBJ2-7
CAISEASRQETQYF,TGTGCCATCAGTGAGGCTAGCCGCCAAGAGACCCAGTACTTC,NA,TRBV10-3,NA,TRBJ2-5
CASSLSDRGLTHF,TGTGCCAGCAGTTTATCAGACAGGGGCTTAACGCATTTT,TRBD1,TRBV12-3/TRBV12-4,few,TRBJ1-5
CASSFELAGDHNEQFF,TGTGCCAGCAGCTTCGAACTAGCGGGGGACCACAATGAGCAGTTCTTC,TRBD2,TRBV7-6,many,TRBJ2-1
CASSEGDTGEPQHF,TGCGCCAGCAGTGAGGGGGACACGGGAGAGCCCCAGCATTTT,NA,TRBV5-1,NA,TRBJ1-5
CASSPPSQLNTEAFF,TGTGCCAGCAGCCCCCCTTCCCAGCTGAACACTGAAGCTTTCTTT,NA,TRBV12-3/TRBV12-4,few,TRBJ1-1
CASSLWQGGTDTQYF,TGTGCCAGCAGTTTATGGCAGGGAGGCACAGATACGCAGTATTTT,NA,TRBV27,NA,TRBJ2-3
CASSQVAGTQYF,TGTGCCAGCAGCCAAGTCGCGGGGACCCAGTACTTC,NA,TRBV14,few,TRBJ2-5
CASRIDQYPYEQYF,TGCGCCAGCAGGATCGACCAATACCCCTACGAGCAGTACTTC,NA,TRBV5-1,many,TRBJ2-7
CASSDGLAGPQYF,TGTGCCAGCAGCGACGGACTAGCGGGGCCCCAGTACTTC,TRBD2,TRBV7-2,many,TRBJ2-5
CSASSGGSTTQYF,TGCAGTGCTAGTTCGGGGGGGAGTACGACCCAGTACTTC,TRBD2,TRBV20-1,NA,TRBJ2-5
CASSITGPSSYNEQFF,TGTGCCAGCAGCATTACAGGGCCAAGCTCCTACAATGAGCAGTTCTTC,NA,TRBV6-5,NA,TRBJ2-1
CASSVPGRGGYEQYF,TGTGCCAGCAGCGTCCCGGGCAGGGGAGGCTACGAGCAGTACTTC,NA,TRBV21-1,few,TRBJ2-7
CASSVVDGGAKSAEQFF,TGTGCCAGCAGCGTAGTGGACGGGGGGGCCAAATCGGCTGAGCAGTTCTTC,TRBD2,TRBV9,NA,TRBJ2-1
CASSRRRGTGELFF,TGTGCCAGCAGCCGGCGACGGGGCACCGGGGAGCTGTTTTTT,NA,TRBV3-1,few,TRBJ2-2